One sample yielded the 12 T cell receptor beta chains listed below, sequenced in a study of blood T cells in healthy people across ages. Together with a sample-barcoded 5' primer, a J-beta primer mix was included in a second PCR lasting roughly 6 to 12 cycles. One entry per CDR3 protein, called by TCRdb with MiXCR from the 5' RACE reads. The table shows 1.5 million or so distinct CDR3 sequences, with approximately 43% occurring only once. Specimen: blood. These receptors were collected from a woman aged 18-29 years in good health.

The CDR3 sequence is CASSFGPLPYEQYF. For the CDR3, the DNA is TGTGCCAGCAGCTTCGGCCCACTCCCCTACGAGCAGTACTTC. The chain joins TRBV6-5 to TRBJ2-7; D gene unclear. This CDR3 comprises 14 residues. V was cut by 6 bases and J by 2 bases, with 14 bases left in between. Germline loops: CDR1 MNHEY, CDR2 SVGAGI.

The gene calls are TRBV4-1 and TRBJ2-5; D is ambiguous. The germline V and J ends were trimmed by 1 base and 4 bases, with 13 bases remaining between them. From germline, CDR1 is MGHRA and CDR2 YSYEKL. The CDR3 sequence is 15 residues long. CDR3 residues: CASSQVKVGGETQYF. Here the CDR3 DNA reads TGCGCCAGCAGCCAAGTCAAGGTCGGCGGAGAGACCCAGTACTTC.

This clonotype was seen more than once but under ten times. The V call is TRBV7-9, the J call TRBJ1-1; D unresolved. Germline CDR1 and CDR2: SEHNR and FQNEAQ (reference sequence). V was shortened by 1 base and J by 0 bases, with 15 bases between the two germline ends. CDR3 length equals 17 residues. The CDR3 nucleotides read TGTGCCAGCAGCTTAGGCGGGCAGAGTCCCATGAACACTGAAGCTTTCTTT. Translated: CASSLGGQSPMNTEAFF.

The chain combines TRBV6-1 with TRBJ2-7; 9 bases align to TRBD2. Germline V gene lookup returns CDR1 MNHNS and CDR2 SASEGT. The length of the CDR3 is 15 residues. V lost 3 bases, J lost 3 bases, and 6 bases stayed unmatched. The CDR3 reads CASSEDSGGIYEQYF. CDR3 sequence (DNA): TGTGCCAGCAGTGAGGACAGCGGGGGGATCTACGAGCAGTACTTC.

This rearrangement joins TRBV20-1 to TRBJ2-7, with TRBD2 matching over 11 bases. Germline-derived CDR1 and CDR2 are DFQATT and SNEGSKA (reference sequence). V shed 5 bases and J 2 bases; nucleotides not matched to a gene: 5. The CDR3 covers 14 residues. Here the CDR3 reads CSAQLAGVPYEQYF. The CDR3 nucleotides are TGCAGTGCTCAACTAGCGGGGGTCCCCTACGAGCAGTACTTC.

The chain combines TRBV7-9 with TRBJ1-1, with 7 nucleotides matching TRBD1. This CDR3 region has 13 residues. The germline V gene has CDR1 SEHNR and CDR2 FQNEAQ (reference sequence). J was trimmed by 4 bases and V by 6 bases; bases with no gene match: 5. DNA for the CDR3: TGTGCCAGCAGGCCGGACAGGAGCACTGAAGCTTTCTTT. Protein product: CASRPDRSTEAFF.

This clonotype was picked up a small number of times. The chain carries TRBV27 and TRBJ2-1; 7 nucleotides line up with TRBD2. Germline values: CDR1 MNHEY, CDR2 SMNVEV (reference sequence). V lost 0 bases and J lost 6; bases outside the gene matches: 8. This CDR3 contains 16 residues. The CDR3 nucleotides are TGTGCCAGCAGTTTATCGGGGGGGACCGGCGGCAATGAGCAGTTCTTC. Encoded protein: CASSLSGGTGGNEQFF.

This clonotype was detected a few times. The chain combines TRBV4-3 with TRBJ2-3, with D uncertain. The V gene's germline CDR1 is LGHNA and CDR2 YSLEER. The CDR3 totals 13 residues. V was clipped by 1 base and J by 4 bases, with 6 bases between them. The CDR3 DNA reads as TGCGCCAGCAGCCAAGGGTATGCAGATACGCAGTATTTT. This translates into CASSQGYADTQYF.

This sequence joins TRBV20-1 and TRBJ2-7; D may be TRBD2 (6 bases). The germline gives CDR1 DFQATT, CDR2 SNEGSKA (reference sequence). The V and J ends lost 6 bases and 2 bases respectively, with 14 bases between them. CDR3 length: 13 amino acids. The CDR3 DNA is TGCAGTGCCCCGGGACTCGGAGCCTACGAGCAGTACTTC. Protein product: CSAPGLGAYEQYF.

The rearrangement uses TRBV18 and TRBJ2-6; 8 nucleotides match TRBD2. This CDR3 is built from 19 residues. After removal of 2 bases from V and 0 bases from J, the junction contained 9 bases not matched to a gene. Germline lookup yields CDR1 KGHSH and CDR2 LQKENI. This CDR3 is CASSPLMTSEGSGANVLTF. DNA of the CDR3: TGTGCCAGCTCACCATTAATGACTAGCGAGGGCTCTGGGGCCAACGTCCTGACTTTC.

The chain employs TRBV30 and TRBJ2-4, with D unresolved. This CDR3 spans 15 amino acids. Per the germline V gene, CDR1 is GTSNPN and CDR2 is SVGIG (reference sequence). The ends were cut back, 0 bases at V and 2 bases at J, with 11 bases in the middle. CDR3 amino acids: CAWSVAGGSKNIQYF. The CDR3 nucleotides are TGTGCCTGGAGTGTAGCTGGCGGTTCCAAAAACATTCAGTACTTC. Together with reference TRBV30 and TRBJ2-4, the CDR3 gives the full variable domain: SQTIHQWPATLVQPVGSPLSLECTVEGTSNPNLYWYRQAAGRGLQLLFYSVGIGQISSEVPQNLSASRPQDRQFILSSKKLLLSDSGFYLCAWSVAGGSKNIQYFGAGTRLSVL.

This clonotype appeared a few times. The chain couples TRBV29-1 to TRBJ2-5, with TRBD1 matching 8 bases. The J call is uncertain, as TRBJ2-7 better fits the DNA end. This CDR3 is built from 14 residues. Germline V gene sequence: CDR1 SQVTM, CDR2 ANQGSEA. The CDR3 loop is CRSGQGCSFYEQYF. The CDR3 DNA sequence: TGCAGGTCTGGACAGGGATGTAGTTTCTACGAGCAGTACTTC.